The rows below give T cell receptor beta chains drawn from one sample of a study of beta chain features in type 1 diabetes. Assay used: immunoSEQ multiplex PCR; TCRdb lists only in-frame clones, some missing. Of 200,000 to 300,000 clones in the sample, about 63% were seen once. The specimen was naive CD4+ T cells from blood. The receptors were sampled from a man under 40 in good health. CDR3s include the opening cysteine and the closing phenylalanine or tryptophan. Fields, in order: V gene, J gene, D gene, clone size, CDR3 DNA, CDR3 protein. A D gene is named only where the DNA matches it firmly. Part of the rows lack a size; the others show once, few, many or a class for expanded clones.

V gene: TRBV7-9
J gene: TRBJ2-1
D gene: .
clone size: once
CDR3 DNA: TGTGCCAGCAGCTTAGACGCAGGACCCCCCTGGATCTTC
CDR3 protein: CASSLDAGPPWIF

V gene: TRBV5-1
J gene: TRBJ1-1
D gene: .
clone size: few
CDR3 DNA: TGCGCCAGCAGCTTAATGTCTCAGGGAGACACTGAAGCTTTCTTT
CDR3 protein: CASSLMSQGDTEAFF

V gene: TRBV30
J gene: TRBJ2-5
D gene: TRBD1
clone size: few
CDR3 DNA: TGTGCCTGGTACAGGGGCGTTGGAGAGACCCAGTACTTC
CDR3 protein: CAWYRGVGETQYF

V gene: TRBV6-6
J gene: TRBJ2-1
D gene: TRBD2
clone size: .
CDR3 DNA: TGTGCCAGCAGTAAGACTAGCGGGAACGATAATGAGCAGTTCTTC
CDR3 protein: CASSKTSGNDNEQFF

V gene: TRBV30
J gene: TRBJ2-1
D gene: .
clone size: few
CDR3 DNA: TGTGCCTGGAGCCCGTGGGCCAATGAGCAGTTCTTC
CDR3 protein: CAWSPWANEQFF

V gene: TRBV30
J gene: TRBJ2-3
D gene: .
clone size: once
CDR3 DNA: TGTGCCTGGAGTCCTGGAGGCGGGACAGATACGCAGTATTTT
CDR3 protein: CAWSPGGGTDTQYF

V gene: TRBV7-2
J gene: TRBJ2-1
D gene: TRBD1
clone size: .
CDR3 DNA: TGTGCCAGCAGCTTAGACAGGGGGCTGAATGAGCAGTTCTTC
CDR3 protein: CASSLDRGLNEQFF

V gene: TRBV29-1
J gene: TRBJ2-1
D gene: .
clone size: .
CDR3 DNA: TGCAGCGTGGGGAGATACAATGAGCAGTTCTTC
CDR3 protein: CSVGRYNEQFF

V gene: TRBV28
J gene: TRBJ2-7
D gene: .
clone size: few
CDR3 DNA: TGTGCCAGCAGTGCTGACCGATACGAGCAGTACTTC
CDR3 protein: CASSADRYEQYF

V gene: TRBV5-1
J gene: TRBJ2-3
D gene: .
clone size: .
CDR3 DNA: TGCGCCAGCAGCTTTCGTGCCACAGATACGCAGTATTTT
CDR3 protein: CASSFRATDTQYF

V gene: TRBV30
J gene: TRBJ1-5
D gene: .
clone size: .
CDR3 DNA: TGTGCCTGGAGTTTTCAGCCCCAGCATTTT
CDR3 protein: CAWSFQPQHF

V gene: TRBV9
J gene: TRBJ2-1
D gene: .
clone size: few
CDR3 DNA: TGTGCCAGCAGCTTTTCAGAAGAGCAGTTCTTC
CDR3 protein: CASSFSEEQFF

V gene: TRBV4-3
J gene: TRBJ2-1
D gene: TRBD2
clone size: .
CDR3 DNA: TGCGCCAGCAGCCAAGCCGGGACTAGGGTCCATGAGCAGTTCTTC
CDR3 protein: CASSQAGTRVHEQFF

V gene: TRBV10-3
J gene: TRBJ2-7
D gene: .
clone size: few
CDR3 DNA: TGTGCCATCAGTGGGGCTTACGAGCAGTACTTC
CDR3 protein: CAISGAYEQYF

V gene: TRBV7-2
J gene: TRBJ2-7
D gene: .
clone size: once
CDR3 DNA: TGTGCCAGCAGCTTAGGAGCTGGGAAGGCCTACGAGCAGTACTTC
CDR3 protein: CASSLGAGKAYEQYF

V gene: TRBV30
J gene: TRBJ2-1
D gene: TRBD1
clone size: once
CDR3 DNA: TGTGCCTGGACCAATGATCCGGGACAGATTACTGAGCAGTTCTTC
CDR3 protein: CAWTNDPGQITEQFF

V gene: TRBV30
J gene: TRBJ2-3
D gene: TRBD2
clone size: .
CDR3 DNA: TGTGCCTGGAGTGAAAGCGGGAAGACGACAGATACGCAGTATTTT
CDR3 protein: CAWSESGKTTDTQYF

V gene: TRBV23-1
J gene: TRBJ1-1
D gene: .
clone size: few
CDR3 DNA: TGCGCCAGCCTACCGTCCCTCGCGGCTTTCTTT
CDR3 protein: CASLPSLAAFF

V gene: TRBV25-1
J gene: TRBJ2-7
D gene: TRBD1
clone size: few
CDR3 DNA: TGTGCCAGCAGTGAGGGACAGACCGCCTACGAGCAGTACTTC
CDR3 protein: CASSEGQTAYEQYF

V gene: TRBV5-4
J gene: TRBJ2-2
D gene: TRBD2
clone size: .
CDR3 DNA: TGTGCCAGCACCCCGCCCGGACTAGCCACCGGGGAGCTGTTTTTT
CDR3 protein: CASTPPGLATGELFF

V gene: TRBV6-1
J gene: TRBJ2-7
D gene: .
clone size: once
CDR3 DNA: TGTGCCAGCAGTGAAGCAGGGGAGCAGTACTTC
CDR3 protein: CASSEAGEQYF

V gene: TRBV18
J gene: TRBJ2-7
D gene: TRBD2
clone size: .
CDR3 DNA: TGTGCCAGCTCCCTGGCTAGCGGAGTCTACGAGCAGTACTTC
CDR3 protein: CASSLASGVYEQYF

V gene: TRBV9
J gene: TRBJ2-2
D gene: TRBD2
clone size: .
CDR3 DNA: TGTGCCAGCAGTCCTCTGACTAGCCCCGGGGAGCTGTTTTTT
CDR3 protein: CASSPLTSPGELFF

V gene: TRBV18
J gene: TRBJ2-7
D gene: .
clone size: .
CDR3 DNA: TGTGCCAGCTCACCTAGTTCCCCTACCTACGAGCAGTACTTC
CDR3 protein: CASSPSSPTYEQYF

V gene: TRBV6-6
J gene: TRBJ1-2
D gene: .
clone size: few
CDR3 DNA: TGTGCCAGCAGCTACAGAGAACAGGCCCACTATGGCTACACCTTC
CDR3 protein: CASSYREQAHYGYTF

V gene: TRBV28
J gene: TRBJ2-5
D gene: .
clone size: once
CDR3 DNA: TGTGCCAGCACCGACCCCCGGGAGACCCAGTACTTC
CDR3 protein: CASTDPRETQYF

V gene: TRBV4-1
J gene: TRBJ2-5
D gene: TRBD2
clone size: .
CDR3 DNA: TGCGCCAGCAGCCAATGGCTAGCGGGAGTAGAGACCCAGTACTTC
CDR3 protein: CASSQWLAGVETQYF

V gene: TRBV27
J gene: TRBJ2-1
D gene: .
clone size: .
CDR3 DNA: TGTGCCAGCAGTCGCCTCGGACAGAACAATGAGCAGTTCTTC
CDR3 protein: CASSRLGQNNEQFF

V gene: TRBV25-1
J gene: TRBJ2-4
D gene: .
clone size: few
CDR3 DNA: TGTGCCAGCAGTGATAGAAACATTCAGTACTTC
CDR3 protein: CASSDRNIQYF

V gene: TRBV30
J gene: TRBJ1-5
D gene: .
clone size: few
CDR3 DNA: TGTGCCTGGAGTCGGACAGCAGATCAGCCCCAGCATTTT
CDR3 protein: CAWSRTADQPQHF

V gene: TRBV29-1
J gene: TRBJ2-1
D gene: .
clone size: few
CDR3 DNA: TGCAGCTCTCTGATCGGGGGAGCGGGCTCTCACAATGAGCAGTTCTTC
CDR3 protein: CSSLIGGAGSHNEQFF

V gene: TRBV10-3
J gene: TRBJ2-1
D gene: .
clone size: .
CDR3 DNA: TGTGCCATCAGTGAACACAGTTACAATGAGCAGTTCTTC
CDR3 protein: CAISEHSYNEQFF

V gene: TRBV18
J gene: TRBJ2-7
D gene: .
clone size: .
CDR3 DNA: TGTGCCAGCTCACCGGTATCCTACGAGCAGTACTTC
CDR3 protein: CASSPVSYEQYF

V gene: TRBV6-5
J gene: TRBJ1-5
D gene: .
clone size: .
CDR3 DNA: TGTGCCAGCAGTTACAAGGGCAGAGGGCAGCCCCAGCATTTT
CDR3 protein: CASSYKGRGQPQHF

V gene: TRBV6-5
J gene: TRBJ1-6
D gene: .
clone size: .
CDR3 DNA: TGTGCCAGCAGTTCTCTCAGTTCACCCCTCCACTTT
CDR3 protein: CASSSLSSPLHF

V gene: TRBV29-1
J gene: TRBJ1-2
D gene: TRBD1
clone size: .
CDR3 DNA: TGCAGCGTTGGGACAGGCGAGAACTATGGCTACACCTTC
CDR3 protein: CSVGTGENYGYTF

V gene: TRBV7-2
J gene: TRBJ1-2
D gene: .
clone size: .
CDR3 DNA: TGTGCCAGCAGCCCCCCAGGGGAGAGCTACACCTTC
CDR3 protein: CASSPPGESYTF

V gene: TRBV30
J gene: TRBJ1-2
D gene: TRBD1
clone size: .
CDR3 DNA: TGTGCCTGGAGTTGGGACAGCTATAACTATGGCTACACCTTC
CDR3 protein: CAWSWDSYNYGYTF

V gene: TRBV5-4
J gene: TRBJ2-3
D gene: .
clone size: .
CDR3 DNA: TGTGCCAGCAGCTTACTAACCATCGGAGAGGTTGATACGCAGTATTTT
CDR3 protein: CASSLLTIGEVDTQYF

V gene: TRBV4-3
J gene: TRBJ2-3
D gene: .
clone size: .
CDR3 DNA: TGCGCCAGCAGCCGAAGAGTCTCAGATACGCAGTATTTT
CDR3 protein: CASSRRVSDTQYF

V gene: TRBV29-1
J gene: TRBJ2-2
D gene: .
clone size: few
CDR3 DNA: TGCAGCGTTGGCCTGAGGGTAGGGAGAAAGACCGGGGAGCTGTTTTTT
CDR3 protein: CSVGLRVGRKTGELFF

V gene: TRBV5-1
J gene: TRBJ1-5
D gene: TRBD1
clone size: once
CDR3 DNA: TGCGCCAGCAGCCACGTTATCCGGGACAGGGTTTCCTTT
CDR3 protein: CASSHVIRDRVSF

V gene: TRBV29-1
J gene: TRBJ2-5
D gene: TRBD2
clone size: .
CDR3 DNA: TGCAGCGTTGACGGGGGCTTTCTAGCGGGAGAGCGGGAGACCCAGTACTTC
CDR3 protein: CSVDGGFLAGERETQYF

V gene: TRBV25-1
J gene: TRBJ2-1
D gene: TRBD2
clone size: .
CDR3 DNA: TGTGCCAGCAGTTTCACTAGCGTGTTCGATGAGCAGTTCTTC
CDR3 protein: CASSFTSVFDEQFF

V gene: TRBV5-1
J gene: TRBJ2-7
D gene: .
clone size: .
CDR3 DNA: TGCGCCAGCAGCTTGGTTAGAGGGGCCTACGAGCAGTACTTC
CDR3 protein: CASSLVRGAYEQYF

V gene: TRBV5-4
J gene: TRBJ2-5
D gene: .
clone size: .
CDR3 DNA: TGTGCCAGCAGCCTTGAAGGGGCGGTATCACGAGAGACCCAGTACTTC
CDR3 protein: CASSLEGAVSRETQYF

V gene: TRBV21-1
J gene: TRBJ2-1
D gene: .
clone size: .
CDR3 DNA: TGTGCCAGCAGCAAACCAAGGGCTTCATTAGCGGGAGTGCAAGCGGAGCAGTTCTTC
CDR3 protein: CASSKPRASLAGVQAEQFF

V gene: TRBV30
J gene: TRBJ1-1
D gene: .
clone size: few
CDR3 DNA: TGTGCCTGGAACCAAGGGCAGGGAACTACTGAAGCTTTCTTT
CDR3 protein: CAWNQGQGTTEAFF

V gene: TRBV30
J gene: TRBJ2-1
D gene: .
clone size: .
CDR3 DNA: TGTGCCTGGTCGGGGAGCTACAATGAGCAGTTCTTC
CDR3 protein: CAWSGSYNEQFF

V gene: TRBV5-1
J gene: TRBJ2-7
D gene: .
clone size: .
CDR3 DNA: TGCGCCAGCAGCTTGGTGGCAGGAACCAACTACGAGCAGTACTTC
CDR3 protein: CASSLVAGTNYEQYF

V gene: TRBV30
J gene: TRBJ2-1
D gene: .
clone size: .
CDR3 DNA: TGTGCCTGGAGCCAGCGAAGGAACGATGAGCAGTTCTTC
CDR3 protein: CAWSQRRNDEQFF

V gene: TRBV15
J gene: TRBJ2-5
D gene: .
clone size: .
CDR3 DNA: TGTGCCACCAGCAGAGGGGGGCTAGACCAAGAGACCCAGTACTTC
CDR3 protein: CATSRGGLDQETQYF

V gene: TRBV5-1
J gene: TRBJ2-6
D gene: .
clone size: .
CDR3 DNA: TGCGCCAGCAGCCAGGGCTCTGGGGCCAACGTCCTGACTTTC
CDR3 protein: CASSQGSGANVLTF

V gene: TRBV7-2
J gene: TRBJ2-5
D gene: .
clone size: .
CDR3 DNA: TGTGCCAGCAGCTCCCAATTGCTTCAAGAGACCCAGTACTTC
CDR3 protein: CASSSQLLQETQYF

V gene: TRBV5-4
J gene: TRBJ2-7
D gene: .
clone size: .
CDR3 DNA: TGTGCCAGCAGCTTGCGGCAGGGCATGAACGAGCAGTACTTC
CDR3 protein: CASSLRQGMNEQYF